This T cell receptor (beta chain) derives from a study of immune cell composition in non-small cell lung cancer. The germline CDR1 and CDR2 sequences are MNHNS and SASEGT. V lost 7 bases and J lost 2; bases outside the gene matches: 8. This CDR3 contains 15 residues. Only in-frame clones appear in the TCRdb table, and some are missing; sequencing was by immunoSEQ multiplex PCR. This table has several thousand clones, 70% to 80% appearing once. What was sequenced was lung tumor tissue. J is TRBJ1-5 and V is TRBV6-1, with TRBD1 matching over 7 bases. The sequence was collected from a human donor with non-small cell lung cancer. The CDR3 here is CASILTGRGNQPQHF. The CDR3 DNA reads TGTGCCAGCATCTTGACAGGGCGGGGCAATCAGCCCCAGCATTTT.